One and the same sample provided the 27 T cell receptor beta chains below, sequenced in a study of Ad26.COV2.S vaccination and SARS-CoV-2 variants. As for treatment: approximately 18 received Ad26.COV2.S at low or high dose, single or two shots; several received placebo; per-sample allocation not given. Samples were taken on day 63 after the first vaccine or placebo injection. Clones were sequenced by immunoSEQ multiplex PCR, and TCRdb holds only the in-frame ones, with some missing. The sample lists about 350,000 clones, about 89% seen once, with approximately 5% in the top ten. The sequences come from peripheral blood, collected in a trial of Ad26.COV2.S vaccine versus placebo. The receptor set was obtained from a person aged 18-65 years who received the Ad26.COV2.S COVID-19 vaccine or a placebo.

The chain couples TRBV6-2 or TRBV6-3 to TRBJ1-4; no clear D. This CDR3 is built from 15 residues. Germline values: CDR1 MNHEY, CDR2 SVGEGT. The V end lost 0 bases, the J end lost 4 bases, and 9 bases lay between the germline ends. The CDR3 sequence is CASSYSGESNEKLFF. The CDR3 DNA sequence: TGTGCCAGCAGTTACTCAGGAGAAAGTAATGAAAAACTGTTTTTT.

The CDR3 here is CASSFGAIQETQYF. The CDR3 DNA reads as TGTGCCAGCAGCTTCGGGGCAATACAAGAGACCCAGTACTTC. J is TRBJ2-5 and V is TRBV5-6; D is possibly TRBD1 or TRBD2 (5 bases each). The V gene's germline CDR1 is SGHDT and CDR2 YYEEEE. The ends were cut back, 2 bases at V and 2 bases at J, with 10 bases in the middle. The CDR3 spans 14 residues.

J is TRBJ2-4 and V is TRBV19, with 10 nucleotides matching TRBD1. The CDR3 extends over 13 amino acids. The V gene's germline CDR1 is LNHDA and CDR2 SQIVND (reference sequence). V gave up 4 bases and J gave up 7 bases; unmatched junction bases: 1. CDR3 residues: CASSRTGGNIQYF. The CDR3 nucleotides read TGTGCCAGTAGTAGGACAGGGGGGAACATTCAGTACTTC.

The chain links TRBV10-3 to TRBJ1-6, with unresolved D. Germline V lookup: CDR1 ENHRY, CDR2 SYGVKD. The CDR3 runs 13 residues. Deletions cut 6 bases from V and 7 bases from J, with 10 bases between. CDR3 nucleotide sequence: TGTGCCATCAGAGGCAGGCTGAATTCACCCCTCCACTTT. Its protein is CAIRGRLNSPLHF.

The DNA for the CDR3 is TGTGCCAGCAGTGCCCTTAGGACTAGCGGGGAAGAGACCCAGTACTTC. Translated, it gives CASSALRTSGEETQYF. The J gene is TRBJ2-5, the V gene TRBV6-1, with 12 positions matching TRBD2. CDR3 length: 16 residues. From germline, CDR1 is MNHNS and CDR2 SASEGT. V lost 4 bases to trimming and J lost 3 bases; unmatched junction nucleotides: 6.

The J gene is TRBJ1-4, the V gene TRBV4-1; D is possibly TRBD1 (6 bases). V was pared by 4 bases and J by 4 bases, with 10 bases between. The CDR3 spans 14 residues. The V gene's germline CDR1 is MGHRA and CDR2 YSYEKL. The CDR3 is CASSPGDGNEKLFF. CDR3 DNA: TGCGCCAGCAGCCCAGGGGACGGTAATGAAAAACTGTTTTTT.

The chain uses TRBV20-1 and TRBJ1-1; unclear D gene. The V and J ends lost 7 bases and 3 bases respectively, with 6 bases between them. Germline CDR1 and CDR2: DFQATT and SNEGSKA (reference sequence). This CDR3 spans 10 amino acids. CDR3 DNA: TGCAGTGTAGGTGACACTGAAGCTTTCTTT. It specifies CSVGDTEAFF.

CDR3: CASSPGQSSTDTQYF. In DNA form, the CDR3 reads TGTGCCAGCAGCCCGGGACAGTCTAGCACAGATACGCAGTATTTT. This sequence joins TRBV5-8 and TRBJ2-3, with 7 positions matching TRBD1. CDR1 and CDR2 from the germline V gene are SGHTS and YDEGEE. V was pared by 4 bases and J by 0 bases, with 5 bases of the junction left unmatched. The CDR3 spans 15 residues.

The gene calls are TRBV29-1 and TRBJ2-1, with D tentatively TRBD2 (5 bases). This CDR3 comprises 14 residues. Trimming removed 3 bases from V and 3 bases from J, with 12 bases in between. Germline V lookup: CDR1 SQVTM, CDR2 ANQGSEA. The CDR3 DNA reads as TGCAGCGTTGATGGTGGGAGTCGCTACAATGAGCAGTTCTTC. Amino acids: CSVDGGSRYNEQFF.

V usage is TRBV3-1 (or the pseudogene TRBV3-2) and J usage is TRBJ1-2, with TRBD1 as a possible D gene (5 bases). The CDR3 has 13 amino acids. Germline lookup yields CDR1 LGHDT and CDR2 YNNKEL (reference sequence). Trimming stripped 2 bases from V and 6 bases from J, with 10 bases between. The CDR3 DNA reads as TGTGCCAGCAGCCAACTGGGGGGGGATGGCTACACCTTC. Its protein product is CASSQLGGDGYTF.

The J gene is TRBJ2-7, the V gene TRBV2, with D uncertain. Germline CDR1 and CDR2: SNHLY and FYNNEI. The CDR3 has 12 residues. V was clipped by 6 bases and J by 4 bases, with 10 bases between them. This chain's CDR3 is CASSEWNYEQYF. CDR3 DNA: TGTGCCAGCAGCGAGTGGAATTACGAGCAGTACTTC.

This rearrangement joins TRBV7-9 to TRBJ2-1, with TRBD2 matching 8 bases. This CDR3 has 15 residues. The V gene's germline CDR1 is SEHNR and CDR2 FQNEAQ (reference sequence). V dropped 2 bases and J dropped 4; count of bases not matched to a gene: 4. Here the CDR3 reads CASSLIAGGYNEQFF. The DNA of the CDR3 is TGTGCCAGCAGCTTAATTGCGGGGGGTTACAATGAGCAGTTCTTC. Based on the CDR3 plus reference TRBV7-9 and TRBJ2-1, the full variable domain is DTGVSQNPRHKITKRGQNVTFRCDPISEHNRLYWYRQTLGQGPEFLTYFQNEAQLEKSRLLSDRFSAERPKGSFSTLEIQRTEQGDSAMYLCASSLIAGGYNEQFFGPGTRLTVL.

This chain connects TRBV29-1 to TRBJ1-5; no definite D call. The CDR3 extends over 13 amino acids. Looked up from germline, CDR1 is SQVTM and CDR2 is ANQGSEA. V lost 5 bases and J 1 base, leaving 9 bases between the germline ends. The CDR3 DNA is TGCAGCGTTCTCCCTGGAAGCAATCAGCCCCAGCATTTT. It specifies CSVLPGSNQPQHF.

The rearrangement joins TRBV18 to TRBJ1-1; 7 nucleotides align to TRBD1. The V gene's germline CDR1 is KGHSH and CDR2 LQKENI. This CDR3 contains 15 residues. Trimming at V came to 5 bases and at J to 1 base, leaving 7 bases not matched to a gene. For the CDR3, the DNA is TGTGCCAGCTCAACCCGGACAGGCTGGAACACTGAAGCTTTCTTT. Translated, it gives CASSTRTGWNTEAFF.

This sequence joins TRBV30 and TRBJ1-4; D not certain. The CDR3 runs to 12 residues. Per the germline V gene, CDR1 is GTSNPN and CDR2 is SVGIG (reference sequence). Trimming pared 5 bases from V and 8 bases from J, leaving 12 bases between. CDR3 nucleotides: TGTGCCTGGGTTGATAGACGGGAAAAACTGTTTTTT. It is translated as CAWVDRREKLFF.

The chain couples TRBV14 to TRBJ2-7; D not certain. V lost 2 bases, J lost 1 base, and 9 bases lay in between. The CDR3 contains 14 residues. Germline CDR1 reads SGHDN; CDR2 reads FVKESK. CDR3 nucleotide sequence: TGTGCCAGCAGCCAACGAACAGTTTCCTACGAGCAGTACTTC. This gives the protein CASSQRTVSYEQYF.

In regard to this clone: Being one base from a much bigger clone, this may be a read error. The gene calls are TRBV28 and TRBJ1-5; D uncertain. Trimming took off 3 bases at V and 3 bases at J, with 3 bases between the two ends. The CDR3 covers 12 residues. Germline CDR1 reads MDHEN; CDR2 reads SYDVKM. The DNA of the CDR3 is TGTGCCAGCAGTTTTCTCAATCAGCCCCAGCATTTT. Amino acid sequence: CASSFLNQPQHF.

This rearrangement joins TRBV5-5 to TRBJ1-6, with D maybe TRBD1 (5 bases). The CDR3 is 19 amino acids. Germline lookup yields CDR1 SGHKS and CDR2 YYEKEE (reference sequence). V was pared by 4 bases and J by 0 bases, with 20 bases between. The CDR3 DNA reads TGTGCCAGCAGCGCGAATGGACAAACTCTGAGCTCCTATAATTCACCCCTCCACTTT. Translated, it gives CASSANGQTLSSYNSPLHF.

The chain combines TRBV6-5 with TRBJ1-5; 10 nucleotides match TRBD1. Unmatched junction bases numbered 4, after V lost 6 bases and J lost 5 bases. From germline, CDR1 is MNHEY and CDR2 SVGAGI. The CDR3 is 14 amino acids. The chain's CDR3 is CASSAGQGDQPQHF. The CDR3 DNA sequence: TGTGCCAGCAGCGCCGGACAGGGGGATCAGCCCCAGCATTTT.

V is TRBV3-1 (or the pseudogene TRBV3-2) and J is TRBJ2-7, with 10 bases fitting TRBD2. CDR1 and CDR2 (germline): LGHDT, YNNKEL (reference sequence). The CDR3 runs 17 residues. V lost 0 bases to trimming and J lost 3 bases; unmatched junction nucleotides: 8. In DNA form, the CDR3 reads TGTGCCAGCAGCCAAGATCTAGCGGGAGCTCCCCACTACGAGCAGTACTTC. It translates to CASSQDLAGAPHYEQYF.

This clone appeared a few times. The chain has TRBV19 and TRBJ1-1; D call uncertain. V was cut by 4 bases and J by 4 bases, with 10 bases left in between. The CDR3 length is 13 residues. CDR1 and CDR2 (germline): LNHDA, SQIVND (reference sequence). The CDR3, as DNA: TGTGCCAGTAGTAGGCCAACCGCCACTGAAGCTTTCTTT. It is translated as CASSRPTATEAFF.

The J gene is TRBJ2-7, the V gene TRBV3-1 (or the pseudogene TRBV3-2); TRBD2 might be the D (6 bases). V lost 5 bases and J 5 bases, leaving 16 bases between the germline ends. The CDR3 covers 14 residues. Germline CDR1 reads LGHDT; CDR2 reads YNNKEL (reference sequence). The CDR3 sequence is CASSSTREKNEQYF. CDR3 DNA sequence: TGTGCCAGCAGCTCCACACGGGAGAAGAACGAGCAGTACTTC.

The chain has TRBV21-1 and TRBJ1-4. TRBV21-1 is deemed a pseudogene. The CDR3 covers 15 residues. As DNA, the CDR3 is TGTGCCAGCAGTGACGGGTCCCAGGCCAATGAAAAACTGTTTTTT. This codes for CASSDGSQANEKLFF.

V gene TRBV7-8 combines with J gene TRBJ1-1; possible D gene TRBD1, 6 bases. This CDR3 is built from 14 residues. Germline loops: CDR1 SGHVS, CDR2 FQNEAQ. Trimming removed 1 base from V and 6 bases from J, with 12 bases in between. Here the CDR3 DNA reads TGTGCCAGCAGCTTAGTACAGGGCTTGTCTGAAGCTTTCTTT. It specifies CASSLVQGLSEAFF. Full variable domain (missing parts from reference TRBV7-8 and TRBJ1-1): GAGVSQSPRYKVAKRGQDVALRCDPISGHVSLFWYQQALGQGPEFLTYFQNEAQLDKSGLPSDRFFAERPEGSVSTLKIQRTQQEDSAVYLCASSLVQGLSEAFFGQGTRLTVV.

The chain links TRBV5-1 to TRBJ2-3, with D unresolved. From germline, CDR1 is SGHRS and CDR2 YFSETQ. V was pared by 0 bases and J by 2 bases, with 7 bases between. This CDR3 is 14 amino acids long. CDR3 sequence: CASSLVQLTDTQYF. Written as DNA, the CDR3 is TGCGCCAGCAGCTTGGTGCAGCTCACAGATACGCAGTATTTT.

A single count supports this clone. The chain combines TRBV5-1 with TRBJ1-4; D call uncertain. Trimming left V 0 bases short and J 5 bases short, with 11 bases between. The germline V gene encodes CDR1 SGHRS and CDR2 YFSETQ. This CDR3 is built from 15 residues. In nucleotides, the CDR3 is TGCGCCAGCAGCTTGGCCGACTCAGCAAATGAAAAACTGTTTTTT. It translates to CASSLADSANEKLFF.

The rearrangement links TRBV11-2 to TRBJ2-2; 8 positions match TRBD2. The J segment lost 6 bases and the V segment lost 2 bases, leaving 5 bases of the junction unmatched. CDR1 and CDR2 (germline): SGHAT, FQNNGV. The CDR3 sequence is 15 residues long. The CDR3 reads CASSLLAGSPGELFF. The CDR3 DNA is TGTGCCAGCAGCTTATTAGCGGGGAGTCCCGGGGAGCTGTTTTTT.